Below, one TCR beta chain is given with its context. Its specificity is unknown. The data derive from a study of early T cells in non-severe SARS-CoV-2 infection. Study context: Unsorted whole-blood RNA was sequenced in bulk, leaving chains unpaired. Whole-study results and caveats: VDJdb-based annotation leaned toward anti-spike CD8 responses and missed private and CD4 specificities.

The CDR3 is 13 amino acids. CDR1 is DFQATT and CDR2 is SNEGSKA in the germline V gene (reference sequence). V shed 6 bases and J 8 bases; nucleotides not matched to a gene: 11. Researchers attached unique molecular identifiers to individual cDNA molecules. A single record per CDR3 protein comes from TCRdb applying MiXCR to the 5' RACE reads. The sample contains over 95,000 distinct CDR3 sequences, roughly 15% of which appear only once. The genes are TRBV20-1 and TRBJ1-2; 8 nucleotides align to TRBD1. Sequences were obtained from whole blood. The clonotype comes from an adult who was a healthcare worker with PCR-confirmed SARS-CoV-2 infection or an uninfected control (not recorded which). In DNA form, the CDR3 reads TGCAGTGCCACCCGGACAGGGAGTGGGGGCTACACCTTC. Translation gives CSATRTGSGGYTF.